The rows below give T cell receptor beta chains drawn from one sample of a study of control samples from healthy donors and cancer patients. The repertoire was sequenced with immunoSEQ multiplex PCR; TCRdb's copy has only in-frame clones and lacks some. The table has 85,000 to 120,000 clones, 92% seen once. The sample taken for sequencing was blood. The receptors shown here come from a woman between 18 and 30 years old in good health. CDR3s include the opening cysteine and the closing phenylalanine or tryptophan. D genes are given only for firm matches. The size entry is marked missing in some rows and otherwise reads once, few, many or a size class.

j_call clone_size d_call v_call cdr3_aa cdr3_nt
TRBJ1-2 - TRBD1 TRBV24-1 CATGDSYGYTF TGTGCCACCGGGGACAGCTATGGCTACACCTTC
TRBJ2-3 - - TRBV11-3 CASSLGTSTDTQYF TGTGCCAGCAGCTTAGGGACTAGCACAGATACGCAGTATTTT
TRBJ2-7 - TRBD2 TRBV14 CASKVAGRYEQYF TGTGCCAGTAAGGTAGCGGGGAGATACGAGCAGTACTTC
TRBJ2-2 - TRBD2 TRBV18 CASSPSGGLTGELFF TGTGCCAGCTCACCTAGCGGGGGATTGACCGGGGAGCTGTTTTTT
TRBJ1-1 - TRBD1 TRBV27 CASSLSVVWGGRGTEAFF TGTGCCAGCAGTTTATCTGTAGTGTGGGGCGGCAGGGGGACTGAAGCTTTCTTT
TRBJ1-1 - - TRBV20-1 CSARRRVGAFF TGCAGTGCTAGGCGCCGGGTAGGGGCTTTCTTT
TRBJ1-2 - - TRBV10-3 CAYRDGNYGYTF TGTGCCTACCGGGACGGTAACTATGGCTACACCTTC
TRBJ1-3 - - TRBV7-2 CASRAGPGNTIYF TGTGCCAGCAGAGCAGGCCCTGGAAACACCATATATTTT
TRBJ2-2 - - TRBV27 CASGGLKIGELFF TGTGCCAGCGGGGGACTCAAAATAGGGGAGCTGTTTTTT
TRBJ1-4 once - TRBV5-1 CASSLAGHGKLFF TGCGCCAGCAGCTTGGCGGGGCACGGAAAACTGTTTTTT
TRBJ2-1 - TRBD1 TRBV4-3 CASSQDGTGDNEQFF TGCGCCAGCAGCCAAGACGGGACAGGGGACAATGAGCAGTTCTTC
TRBJ2-1 - - TRBV19 CASSIEGGQPYNEQFF TGTGCCAGTAGTATAGAGGGGGGACAGCCGTACAATGAGCAGTTCTTC
TRBJ2-1 once - TRBV12-3/TRBV12-4 CASSSHFEQFF TGTGCCAGCAGCTCTCACTTCGAGCAGTTCTTC
TRBJ1-5 - - TRBV5-6 CASSFGGRHRHF TGTGCCAGCAGCTTCGGCGGCAGACACCGGCATTTT
TRBJ1-3 - TRBD1 TRBV5-8 CASSYHQGAGGNTIYF TGTGCCAGCAGCTACCATCAGGGGGCCGGAGGAAACACCATATATTTT
TRBJ2-7 - - TRBV10-1 CASSDPGNGSYEQYF TGCGCCAGCAGTGACCCCGGGAATGGCTCCTACGAGCAGTACTTC
TRBJ2-2 - TRBD1 TRBV6-4 CASSEQGATGELFF TGTGCCAGCAGTGAGCAGGGGGCGACCGGGGAGCTGTTTTTT